These 4 T cell receptor beta chains share one sample of origin, sequenced in a study of blood T cell repertoires in COVID-19. Only in-frame clones appear in the TCRdb table, and some are missing; sequencing was by immunoSEQ multiplex PCR. The sample gives 370,000 or so clones, roughly four fifths of which show up once; approximately 1% is in the top ten. The sample taken for sequencing was peripheral blood. Source of these receptors: a human donor with acute or convalescent COVID-19. The donor label of this sample is uncertain.

As to this clone: The sample has other DNA sequences that encode this CDR3 too. J is TRBJ2-7 and V is TRBV27, with D perhaps matching TRBD2 (5 bases). The ends were cut back, 5 bases at V and 2 bases at J, with 10 bases in the middle. CDR1 MNHEY and CDR2 SMNVEV come from the germline V gene (reference sequence). CDR3 length: 13 amino acids. CDR3 sequence (DNA): TGTGCCAGCAGTCTCGGGGAGACCTACGAGCAGTACTTC. This codes for CASSLGETYEQYF.

The rearrangement uses TRBV5-1 and TRBJ2-7, with 9 bases that match TRBD1. V was pared by 4 bases and J by 5 bases, with 10 bases of the junction left unmatched. Germline values: CDR1 SGHRS, CDR2 YFSETQ. CDR3 length: 15 residues. CDR3 loop: CASSVTGTGSHEQYF. CDR3 DNA: TGCGCCAGCAGCGTAACCGGGACAGGGTCCCACGAGCAGTACTTC.

The V call is TRBV27, the J call TRBJ1-3; D is undetermined. This CDR3 spans 15 amino acids. Trimming left V 7 bases short and J 0 bases short, with 13 bases between. Per germline, CDR1 MNHEY and CDR2 SMNVEV (reference sequence). CDR3 protein: CASKAGDISGNTIYF. The CDR3 nucleotides read TGTGCCAGCAAAGCCGGGGATATCTCTGGAAACACCATATATTTT.

The chain links TRBV28 to TRBJ1-6; possible D gene TRBD1, 6 bases. V was clipped by 8 bases and J by 10 bases, with 30 bases between them. Germline V CDR1 and CDR2: MDHEN, SYDVKM. The CDR3 has 18 amino acids. The CDR3: CASAPLPGHHRGGSPLHF. The CDR3 DNA sequence: TGTGCCAGCGCCCCCCTTCCGGGACACCATCGGGGGGGGTCACCCCTCCACTTT. Variable domain in full (rest from reference TRBV28 and TRBJ1-6): DVKVTQSSRYLVKRTGEKVFLECVQDMDHENMFWYRQDPGLGLRLIYFSYDVKMKEKGDIPEGYSVSREKKERFSLILESASTNQTSMYLCASAPLPGHHRGGSPLHFGNGTRLTVT.